The 15 T cell receptor beta chains presented below share a single source sample, sequenced in a study of T cell clonality in common variable immunodeficiency. The repertoire was sequenced with immunoSEQ multiplex PCR; TCRdb's copy has only in-frame clones and lacks some. This repertoire holds 45,000 to 55,000 clones, and none appear only once. The specimen was peripheral blood mononuclear cells. The source of these receptors is a person aged 18 to 70 in good health.

This clone was seen repeatedly, ten times or more. The missing CDR3 end, 3 residues past where the read stops, is filled in from the germline J gene. The V call is TRBV5-1, the J call TRBJ1-4; no clear D. Germline CDR1 SGHRS, CDR2 YFSETQ. V lost 4 bases to trimming and J lost 0 bases, with 4 bases between them. The CDR3 runs 13 residues. The CDR3 loop reads CASSTATNEKLFF. The sequenced part of the CDR3 DNA is TGCGCCAGCAGCACTGCAACTAATGAAAAA.

This clone was seen ten or more times. The read comes to an end 3 residues before the CDR3 does, leaving the germline J gene to fill in the end. The chain is built from TRBV27 and TRBJ1-6; 7 bases fit TRBD1. The trim removed 2 bases at V and 6 bases at J, leaving 4 bases unmatched. The germline CDR1 and CDR2 sequences are MNHEY and SMNVEV (reference sequence). CDR3 length equals 15 residues. CDR3 region: CASSLAWDSNSPLHF. Incomplete CDR3 DNA: TGTGCCAGCAGTTTAGCTTGGGACAGTAATTCACCC.

This clone was detected many times. The read ends 3 residues shy of where the CDR3 ends; the end is completed using the germline J gene. The rearrangement links TRBV28 to TRBJ2-7; 7 bases map to TRBD2. Germline CDR1 reads MDHEN; CDR2 reads SYDVKM. This CDR3 contains 20 residues. The ends lost 3 bases at V and 2 bases at J; junction bases unmatched: 22. The CDR3 is CASSFRGVSNSHLLTYEQYF. CDR3 DNA, as far as it was read: TGTGCCAGCAGTTTCCGGGGGGTGTCTAACAGCCACCTCCTTACCTACGAG.

This clone has ten or more counts. Read data end 3 residues before the CDR3 end; the end is taken from the germline J gene. The rearrangement links TRBV19 to TRBJ2-7; 8 nucleotides align to TRBD1. V dropped 3 bases and J dropped 0; count of bases not matched to a gene: 4. The CDR3 loop spans 15 amino acids. Looked up from germline, CDR1 is LNHDA and CDR2 is SQIVND (reference sequence). The CDR3 sequence is CASSMGQGASYEQYF. The CDR3 DNA, read in part, is TGTGCCAGTAGTATGGGGCAGGGGGCCTCCTACGAG.

This clone was counted at least ten times. The CDR3 reads CASSSYWGTSGRGAYEQYF. CDR3 DNA, as far as it was read: TGCGCCAGCAGCTCATATTGGGGGACTAGCGGGAGAGGGGCCTACGAG. The rearrangement links TRBV5-1 to TRBJ2-7; 14 nucleotides match TRBD2. The sequence runs out 3 residues before the end of the CDR3; the remainder is reconstructed from the germline J gene. The CDR3 is 19 residues long. CDR1 and CDR2 from the germline V gene are SGHRS and YFSETQ. V dropped 3 bases and J dropped 2; count of bases not matched to a gene: 13.

The sample holds many counts of this clone. The observed sequence ends 3 residues before the CDR3 terminus, with the missing tail filled in from the germline J gene. This rearrangement joins TRBV4-1 to TRBJ2-7, with 11 positions matching TRBD1. There are 16 residues in the CDR3. J lost 4 bases, V lost 4 bases, and 9 bases had no gene match. CDR1 is MGHRA and CDR2 is YSYEKL in the germline V gene. This chain's CDR3 is CASSRLPGQGVYEQYF. The DNA read from the CDR3 is TGCGCCAGCAGCCGTCTTCCGGGACAGGGGGTATACGAG.

There are many counts of this clone. The read ends 3 residues shy of where the CDR3 ends; the end is completed using the germline J gene. The V call is TRBV20-1, the J call TRBJ2-1, with TRBD2 matching over 10 bases. This CDR3 has 14 amino acids. CDR1 is DFQATT, CDR2 SNEGSKA, per germline (reference sequence). Unmatched junction bases numbered 11, after V lost 8 bases and J lost 7 bases. CDR3 amino acids: CSPLSGRAVNEQFF. Partial CDR3 DNA: TGCAGTCCACTCAGCGGGAGGGCGGTTAATGAG.

This clone showed up many times. The read terminates 3 residues ahead of where the CDR3 ends, so the germline J gene completes it. This chain connects TRBV29-1 to TRBJ2-3, with 8 bases identical to TRBD1. Germline CDR1 SQVTM, CDR2 ANQGSEA. CDR3 length equals 11 residues. With 6 bases clipped from V and 7 bases from J, the junction kept 3 bases outside the gene matches. Partial CDR3 DNA: TGCAGCGTGCAGGGGGCGCATACG. Its translation is CSVQGAHT. The entire CDR3 protein is CSVQGAHTQYF.

The sample holds many counts of this clone. The CDR3 extends 3 residues past the end of the read, so its final part is completed from the germline J gene. V is TRBV5-4 and J is TRBJ2-1; 15 bases align to TRBD2. The CDR3 contains 16 residues. With V trimmed by 4 bases and J by 7 bases, 6 bases remained unmatched. The germline gives CDR1 SGHNT, CDR2 YYREEE (reference sequence). CDR3 DNA (partial): TGTGCCAGCAGCCTGGGACTAGCGGGAGGCCCTAATGAG. Amino acid sequence: CASSLGLAGGPNE. The whole CDR3 is CASSLGLAGGPNEQFF. The full variable domain, completed using reference TRBV5-4 and TRBJ2-1, is ETGVTQSPTHLIKTRGQQVTLRCSSQSGHNTVSWYQQALGQGPQFIFQYYREEENGRGNFPPRFSGLQFPNYSSELNVNALELDDSALYLCASSLGLAGGPNEQFFGPGTRLTVL.

There are many counts of this clone. The CDR3 protein is CASRGLAEETQYF. Incomplete CDR3 DNA: TGTGCCAGCAGGGGACTAGCGGAAGAGACC. The chain recombines TRBV2 with TRBJ2-5; 11 nucleotides line up with TRBD2. The read ends 3 residues early relative to the CDR3; the germline J gene fills the gap. The V and J ends lost 6 bases and 3 bases, in that order; junction bases with no gene match: 0. This CDR3 is built from 13 residues. Germline lookup yields CDR1 SNHLY and CDR2 FYNNEI.

This clone has ten or more counts. The CDR3 end is not reached by the read, which stops 3 residues before it; the germline J gene fills it in. The J gene is TRBJ2-1, the V gene TRBV4-1; 7 positions match TRBD1. Germline V CDR1 and CDR2: MGHRA, YSYEKL. There are 14 residues in the CDR3. Trimming took 4 bases from V and 0 from J; bases not matched to a gene: 0. The CDR3 reads CASSPGGSYNEQFF. The CDR3 DNA, read in part, is TGCGCCAGCAGCCCAGGGGGCTCCTACAATGAG.

This clone appeared a few times. The read finishes 3 residues shy of the CDR3 end, and the germline J gene is used to complete it. In the same sample, other DNA sequences code for this CDR3. The chain carries TRBV30 and TRBJ2-7; 8 bases fit TRBD2. The CDR3 runs to 13 residues. With 2 bases clipped from V and 5 bases from J, the junction kept 5 bases outside the gene matches. In germline, CDR1 is GTSNPN, CDR2 SVGIG (reference sequence). The CDR3 is CAWSPAGVDEQYF. CDR3 DNA (partial): TGTGCCTGGAGTCCAGCGGGAGTCGACGAG.

This clone has a count of ten or more. The CDR3 end falls 3 residues outside the read, so it is completed with the germline J gene. This sequence joins TRBV6-1 and TRBJ1-6; a possible D gene is TRBD1 (6 bases). The CDR3 loop spans 13 amino acids. Per germline, CDR1 MNHNS and CDR2 SASEGT. Trimming removed 4 bases at V and 8 bases at J, with 9 bases between. Incomplete CDR3 DNA: TGTGCCAGCAGTGCCCGGACAGATTCACCC. Protein sequence: CASSARTDSP. The entire CDR3 protein reads CASSARTDSPLHF.

There are many counts of this clone. The observed sequence ends 3 residues before the CDR3 terminus, with the missing tail filled in from the germline J gene. This rearrangement joins TRBV7-3 to TRBJ2-1; 8 bases agree with TRBD2. Germline V gene sequence: CDR1 SGHTA, CDR2 FQGTGA. Losses at the gene ends were 2 bases for V and 2 bases for J; bases not matched to a gene: 2. The CDR3 runs to 15 residues. Partial CDR3 DNA: TGTGCCAGCAGCTTATCAGCGGGGGCCTACAATGAG. Its translation is CASSLSAGAYNE. The CDR3 in full is CASSLSAGAYNEQFF.

This clone was picked up many times. The read falls 3 residues short of the CDR3 end, and the missing part is taken from the germline J gene. The gene calls are TRBV5-1 and TRBJ1-1; D gene uncertain. The CDR3 covers 14 residues. Germline V CDR1 and CDR2: SGHRS, YFSETQ. V gave up 1 base and J gave up 5 bases, with 12 bases separating them. The CDR3: CASSLIGLGTEAFF. The DNA read from the CDR3 is TGCGCCAGCAGCTTGATAGGGCTTGGGACTGAA. Full variable domain (rest looked up from reference TRBV5-1 and TRBJ1-1): KAGVTQTPRYLIKTRGQQVTLSCSPISGHRSVSWYQQTPGQGLQFLFEYFSETQRNKGNFPGRFSGRQFSNSRSEMNVSTLELGDSALYLCASSLIGLGTEAFFGQGTRLTVV.